This T cell receptor beta chain was recorded in a study of blood T cell repertoires in COVID-19. Participants spanned ages about 18 to 95 years and resided in roughly 26 US areas. Assay: immunoSEQ multiplex PCR; the TCRdb copy retains only in-frame clones and omits some. This table has around 290,000 clones, roughly 90% appearing once. After removal of 1 base from V and 0 bases from J, the junction contained 4 bases not matched to a gene. CDR1 is MNHEY and CDR2 is SMNVEV in the germline V gene (reference sequence). The CDR3 is 17 residues long. This TCR was recovered from a woman aged 25 to 39 who had recovered from COVID-19. The chain joins TRBV27 to TRBJ2-1, with 9 bases that match TRBD2. Sample: PBMCs or T cells enriched from blood (not recorded which). CDR3 loop: CASSLFVSGSSYNEQFF. The CDR3 DNA reads TGTGCCAGCAGTTTATTTGTTAGCGGGAGCTCCTACAATGAGCAGTTCTTC.